This T cell receptor beta chain was obtained from a study of molecular identifiers for immune sequencing clone quantification. Via MiXCR, TCRdb re-called the PCR reads, giving one row per CDR3 protein. The sample yields about 500,000 distinct CDR3 sequences, approximately 25% seen once. CDR3 length: 15 residues. V was trimmed by 6 bases and J by 4 bases, leaving 18 bases between them. The germline CDR1 and CDR2 sequences are LGHNA and YSLEER. The sample comprised naive CD8+ T cells from blood, with Jurkat cell RNA spiked in. As to subset: FACS-sorted CD8+CD4-CCR7+CD45RA+ naive T cells. This receptor was obtained from a human donor in good health. Some libraries in this study had Jurkat cell RNA spiked in. This sequence joins TRBV4-3 and TRBJ1-1; unclear D gene. This CDR3 is CASSEGSQSFTEAFF. The CDR3 DNA reads as TGCGCCAGCAGTGAGGGCTCGCAGTCTTTCACTGAAGCTTTCTTT.